This T cell receptor beta chain was captured by sequencing in a study of OX40 agonist ivuxolimab in advanced cancers. Study as a whole: Ivuxolimab, an agonist antibody against OX40 (CD134), was given to patients.

A word on this clone: The target antigen is unknown.

V gave up 1 base and J gave up 4 bases; unmatched junction bases: 9. This CDR3 comprises 17 residues. Germline V lookup: CDR1 SGHVS, CDR2 FQNEAQ. Study-wide results and caveats: Clonal expansion was seen in CD4+ and CD8+ blood T cells by week 6 at 0.1 to 3.0 mg/kg.

This table comes from immunoSEQ multiplex PCR, and its TCRdb copy is limited to in-frame clones, with some not included. The sample carries under 25,000 clones, roughly 82% recorded once. The sequence was obtained from an adult with an advanced solid tumor such as melanoma, head and neck, liver or kidney cancer. The source material was CD4+ or CD8+ T cells sorted from blood, sampled in a trial of the OX40 agonist ivuxolimab. The J gene is TRBJ2-2, the V gene TRBV7-8; 7 bases fit TRBD1. The CDR3 loop is CASSLGYRGRITGELFF. CDR3 nucleotides: TGTGCCAGCAGCTTAGGCTATAGGGGGCGCATCACCGGGGAGCTGTTTTTT.